Sequencing of this T cell receptor (beta chain) was carried out in a study of vaccination effects on CD4 cells after COVID-19. To note about this clone: Its antigen is as yet unknown.

Sequencing followed a ViraFEST assay step that expanded antigen-specific CD4+ T cells with viral peptide pools. The authors isolated CD4+ T cells after roughly eleven days of culture. The participants, recipients of two vaccine doses, got either BNT162b2 or mRNA-1273. The data were produced by immunoSEQ multiplex PCR, yet TCRdb's version contains in-frame clones alone and is incomplete. Of about 59,000 clones listed, 78% are singletons. The germline V and J ends were trimmed by 8 bases and 1 base, with 19 bases remaining between them. This CDR3 has 16 amino acids. In germline, CDR1 is MRHNA, CDR2 SNTAGT.

The starting material was CD4+ T cells from PBMCs cultured with HCoV-OC43 spike peptides, obtained after COVID-19 vaccination. Subset defined: HCoV-OC43 spike overlapping peptide pool stimulation. The TCR was taken from a human donor who received a COVID-19 vaccine. This sequence joins TRBV6-4 and TRBJ2-3; tentatively, D is TRBD1 or TRBD2 (5 bases each). The CDR3 DNA sequence: TGTGCCAGCGGGGCTAGCCTTGGCCTCGGCACAGATACGCAGTATTTT. Translating it yields CASGASLGLGTDTQYF.